One and the same sample provided the 9 T cell receptor beta chains below, sequenced in a study of shared clonotypes between healthy human individuals. Profiling relied on immunoSEQ multiplex PCR, and the TCRdb table lists in-frame clones only, not all of them. The sample lists about 1.5 million clones, 98% occurring once. Specimen: naive CD4+ T cells sorted from blood. The subset denotes: CD45RA+ positively selected. The origin of the receptors is a man aged 30-40 years in good health.

This clone was counted once. This rearrangement joins TRBV14 to TRBJ2-7; 8 bases fit TRBD1. CDR3 length: 14 amino acids. Unmatched junction bases numbered 5, after V lost 4 bases and J lost 3 bases. The germline CDR1 and CDR2 sequences are SGHDN and FVKESK. The CDR3 spells CASSLITGGYEQYF. DNA for the CDR3: TGTGCCAGCAGCCTTATTACAGGGGGCTACGAGCAGTACTTC.

The CDR3 DNA sequence: TGTGCCACGAGGACGGGCCTTTCGCCCCAGCATTTT. Amino acid sequence: CATRTGLSPQHF. The chain couples TRBV19 to TRBJ1-5, with D unresolved. Germline-derived CDR1 and CDR2 are LNHDA and SQIVND (reference sequence). The CDR3 runs to 12 residues. Trimming removed 10 bases from V and 9 bases from J, with 16 bases in between.

J is TRBJ2-2 and V is TRBV7-2; D possibly uses TRBD1 or TRBD2 (5 bases each). V was shortened by 5 bases and J by 5 bases, with 12 bases between the two germline ends. The CDR3 is 14 residues long. Germline CDR1 and CDR2: SGHTA and FQGNSA. The CDR3 protein is CASSRDLRTGELFF. The DNA of the CDR3 is TGTGCCAGCAGCCGGGACCTCCGGACCGGGGAGCTGTTTTTT.

The chain is built from TRBV18 and TRBJ1-1; 8 positions agree with TRBD1. The CDR3 is made up of 15 amino acids. Per germline, CDR1 KGHSH and CDR2 LQKENI. The J segment lost 4 bases and the V segment lost 5 bases, leaving 9 bases of the junction unmatched. Written as DNA, the CDR3 is TGTGCCAGCTCATCAAATCAGGGGGCCATCACTGAAGCTTTCTTT. Protein sequence: CASSSNQGAITEAFF.

The chain combines TRBV5-5 with TRBJ2-5; unclear D gene. The ends were cut back, 4 bases at V and 2 bases at J, with 6 bases in the middle. The CDR3 is made up of 12 amino acids. Looked up from germline, CDR1 is SGHKS and CDR2 is YYEKEE (reference sequence). Here the CDR3 DNA reads TGTGCCAGCAGCCTCCTTCAAGAGACCCAGTACTTC. Protein sequence: CASSLLQETQYF.

The V gene is TRBV7-9, the J gene TRBJ2-3, with a weak D call TRBD1 (6 bases). V shed 5 bases and J shed 2 bases, with 11 bases lying between them. Germline V gene data show CDR1 as SEHNR and CDR2 as FQNEAQ (reference sequence). CDR3 length: 14 amino acids. The CDR3 DNA reads TGTGCCAGCAGCCCAGGACAGTACACAGATACGCAGTATTTT. This gives the protein CASSPGQYTDTQYF.

This chain joins TRBV7-3 and TRBJ2-1; no firm D call. Germline lookup yields CDR1 SGHTA and CDR2 FQGTGA. The CDR3 consists of 18 residues. With 6 bases removed from V and 2 bases from J, the gap between germline ends came to 23 bases. The CDR3 reads CASSPWIGARLAYNEQFF. The CDR3 DNA reads TGTGCCAGCAGTCCCTGGATTGGTGCCCGACTCGCCTACAATGAGCAGTTCTTC.

As regards this clone: This sample includes further DNA sequences coding for the same CDR3. The V call is TRBV29-1, the J call TRBJ2-5; possible D gene TRBD2, 6 bases. Trimming stripped 4 bases from V and 5 bases from J, with 11 bases between. Germline lookup yields CDR1 SQVTM and CDR2 ANQGSEA. There are 12 residues in the CDR3. In nucleotides, the CDR3 is TGCAGCGTTGTTGCCAGCGGGGAGACCCAGTACTTC. It is translated as CSVVASGETQYF. The full variable domain, completed using reference TRBV29-1 and TRBJ2-5, is SAVISQKPSRDICQRGTSLTIQCQVDSQVTMMFWYRQQPGQSLTLIATANQGSEATYESGFVIDKFPISRPNLTFSTLTVSNMSPEDSSIYLCSVVASGETQYFGPGTRLLVL.

The V gene is TRBV6-1, the J gene TRBJ2-6, with D uncertain. V gave up 6 bases and J gave up 0 bases, with 6 bases separating them. CDR3 length equals 14 residues. Per germline, CDR1 MNHNS and CDR2 SASEGT. DNA of the CDR3: TGTGCCAGCAGCCCGAGCTCTGGGGCCAACGTCCTGACTTTC. It translates to CASSPSSGANVLTF.